These T cell receptor beta chains were read from a single sample in a study of response to subunit inactivated influenza vaccine. TCRdb itself ran the RT-PCR reads through MiXCR, one entry per CDR3 protein. The table lists fewer than 600,000 distinct CDR3 sequences, approximately 7.2% of them singletons, with under 15% in the top ten. This material consisted of PBMCs from blood, taken less than 25 months after vaccination. These receptors all come from a man aged 45 to 75 who received an inactivated influenza vaccine. CDR3s include the opening cysteine and the closing phenylalanine or tryptophan. The D gene is left open where the match is weak. Clone size, where shown, is once, few, many, or a class for clones that have expanded.

cdr3_nt cdr3_aa clone_size d_call j_call v_call
TGCAGCGTCGGGACTAGCCTCTCCTACGAGCAGTACTTC CSVGTSLSYEQYF few TRBD2 TRBJ2-7 TRBV29-1
TGCAGTGCTAGAGAGTTTGGGTCGACAGGGGGCGGTTTTAACAATCAGCCCCAGCATTTT CSAREFGSTGGGFNNQPQHF many TRBD1 TRBJ1-5 TRBV20-1
TGCGCCAGCAGCCGGACCGAGACTAATGAAAAACTGTTTTTT CASSRTETNEKLFF - - TRBJ1-4 TRBV5-1
TGTGCCAGCAGCTTGGGTACGGGGAAGCAATACGAGCAGTACTTC CASSLGTGKQYEQYF many - TRBJ2-7 TRBV5-5
TGTGCCACCAGCTGGACTAGCGGGAGGGTTGACACCGGGGAGCTGTTTTTT CATSWTSGRVDTGELFF - TRBD2 TRBJ2-2 TRBV15
TGCAGTGCTATAGGCGGCCTCCGGACGGATGGGGAGACCCAGTACTTC CSAIGGLRTDGETQYF many - TRBJ2-5 TRBV20-1
TGTGCCTGGAGTGTATACTATGGCTACACCTTC CAWSVYYGYTF - - TRBJ1-2 TRBV30
TGTGCCAGCAGTAGAGTGGAGACCCAGTACTTC CASSRVETQYF - - TRBJ2-5 TRBV12-3/TRBV12-4
TGTGCCAGCAGCCCGGCCGGGGGGACTAGCGGGAGGGCCATTGTCAATGAGCAGTTCTTC CASSPAGGTSGRAIVNEQFF - TRBD2 TRBJ2-1 TRBV11-1
TGTGCCAGCAGTTCGTCGGCCTCCTACGAGCAGTACTTC CASSSSASYEQYF many - TRBJ2-7 TRBV12-3/TRBV12-4
TGTGCCAGCAGCCCTGTCGCCTATGGCTACACCTTC CASSPVAYGYTF few - TRBJ1-2 TRBV11-2
TGCAGCGTTTCTACAGGCCCAGAGACCCAGTACTTC CSVSTGPETQYF - - TRBJ2-5 TRBV29-1
TGTGCCAGCAGCTTGGCCGCGGGGGGTGGCACAGATACGCAGTATTTT CASSLAAGGGTDTQYF many TRBD2 TRBJ2-3 TRBV5-4
TGTGCCAGCAGCTCGGACAGAAGCAATCAGCCCCAGCATTTT CASSSDRSNQPQHF - - TRBJ1-5 TRBV11-2
TGTGCCAGCAGTCCCGCCTCAACTGGGGGCAATGAGCAGTTCTTC CASSPASTGGNEQFF - - TRBJ2-1 TRBV27